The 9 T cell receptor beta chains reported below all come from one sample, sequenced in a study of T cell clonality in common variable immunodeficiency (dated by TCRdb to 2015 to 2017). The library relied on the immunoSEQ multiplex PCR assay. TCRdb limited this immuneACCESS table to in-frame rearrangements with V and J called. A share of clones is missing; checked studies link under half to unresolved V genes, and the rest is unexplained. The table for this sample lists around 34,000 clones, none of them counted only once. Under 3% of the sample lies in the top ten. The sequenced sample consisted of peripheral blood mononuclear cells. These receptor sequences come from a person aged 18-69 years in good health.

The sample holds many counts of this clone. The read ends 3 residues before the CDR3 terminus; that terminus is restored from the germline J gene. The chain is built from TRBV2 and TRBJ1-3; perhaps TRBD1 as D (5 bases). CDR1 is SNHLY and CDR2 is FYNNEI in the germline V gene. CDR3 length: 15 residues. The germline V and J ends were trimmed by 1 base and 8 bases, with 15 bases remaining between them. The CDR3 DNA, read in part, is TGTGCCAGCAGTGAAGTAGGGGTGAAGGTCTACACC. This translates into CASSEVGVKVYT. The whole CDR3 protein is CASSEVGVKVYTIYF.

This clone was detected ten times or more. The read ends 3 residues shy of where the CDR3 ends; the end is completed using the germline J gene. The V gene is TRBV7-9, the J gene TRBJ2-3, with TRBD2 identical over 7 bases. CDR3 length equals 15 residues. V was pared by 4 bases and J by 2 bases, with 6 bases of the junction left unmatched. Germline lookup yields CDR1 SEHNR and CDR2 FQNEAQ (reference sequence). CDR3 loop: CASSSWREYTDTQYF. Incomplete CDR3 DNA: TGTGCCAGCAGCTCGTGGCGGGAGTACACAGATACG. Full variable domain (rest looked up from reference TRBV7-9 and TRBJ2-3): DTGVSQNPRHKITKRGQNVTFRCDPISEHNRLYWYRQTLGQGPEFLTYFQNEAQLEKSRLLSDRFSAERPKGSFSTLEIQRTEQGDSAMYLCASSSWREYTDTQYFGPGTRLTVL.

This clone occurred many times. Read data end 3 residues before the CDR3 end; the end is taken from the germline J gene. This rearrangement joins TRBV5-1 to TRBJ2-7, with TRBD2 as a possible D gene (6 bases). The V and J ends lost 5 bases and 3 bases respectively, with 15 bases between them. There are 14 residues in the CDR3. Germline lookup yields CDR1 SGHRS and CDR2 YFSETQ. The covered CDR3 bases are TGCGCCAGCAGAGGGACTCTTTCGAACTACGAG. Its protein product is CASRGTLSNYE. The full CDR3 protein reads CASRGTLSNYEQYF.

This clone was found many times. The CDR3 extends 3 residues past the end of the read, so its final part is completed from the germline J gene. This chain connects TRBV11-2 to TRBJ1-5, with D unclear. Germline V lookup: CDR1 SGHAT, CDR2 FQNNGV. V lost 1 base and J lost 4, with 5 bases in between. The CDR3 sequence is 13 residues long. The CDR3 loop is CASSLGPNQPQHF. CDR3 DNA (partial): TGTGCCAGCAGCTTAGGGCCGAATCAGCCC.

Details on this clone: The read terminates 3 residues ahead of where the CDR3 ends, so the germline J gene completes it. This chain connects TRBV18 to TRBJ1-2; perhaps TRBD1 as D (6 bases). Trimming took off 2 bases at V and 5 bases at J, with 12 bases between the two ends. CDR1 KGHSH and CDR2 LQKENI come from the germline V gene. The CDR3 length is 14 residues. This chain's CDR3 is CASSPSQGLYGYTF. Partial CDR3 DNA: TGTGCCAGCTCACCATCGCAGGGGTTGTATGGC.

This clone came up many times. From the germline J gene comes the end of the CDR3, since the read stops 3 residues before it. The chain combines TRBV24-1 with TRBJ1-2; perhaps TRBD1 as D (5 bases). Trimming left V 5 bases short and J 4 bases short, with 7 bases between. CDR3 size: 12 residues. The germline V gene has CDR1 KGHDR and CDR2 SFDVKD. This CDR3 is CATSGQSYGYTF. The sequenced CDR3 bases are TGTGCCACCAGTGGACAGTCCTATGGC.

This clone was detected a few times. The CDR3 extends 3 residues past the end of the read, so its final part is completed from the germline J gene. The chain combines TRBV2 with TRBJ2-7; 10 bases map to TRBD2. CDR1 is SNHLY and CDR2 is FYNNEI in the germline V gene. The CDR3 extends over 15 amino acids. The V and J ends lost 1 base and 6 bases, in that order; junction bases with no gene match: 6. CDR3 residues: CASSEVLAGASEQYF. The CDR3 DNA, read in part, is TGTGCCAGCAGTGAAGTTCTAGCGGGAGCCTCCGAG.

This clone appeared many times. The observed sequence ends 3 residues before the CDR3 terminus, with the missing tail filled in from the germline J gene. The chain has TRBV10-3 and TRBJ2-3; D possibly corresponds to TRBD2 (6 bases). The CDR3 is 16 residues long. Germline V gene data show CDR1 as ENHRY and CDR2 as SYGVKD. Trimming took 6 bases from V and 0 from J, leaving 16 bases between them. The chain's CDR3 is CAISLGLDHSTDTQYF. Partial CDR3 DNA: TGTGCCATCAGCTTGGGACTTGACCATAGCACAGATACG.

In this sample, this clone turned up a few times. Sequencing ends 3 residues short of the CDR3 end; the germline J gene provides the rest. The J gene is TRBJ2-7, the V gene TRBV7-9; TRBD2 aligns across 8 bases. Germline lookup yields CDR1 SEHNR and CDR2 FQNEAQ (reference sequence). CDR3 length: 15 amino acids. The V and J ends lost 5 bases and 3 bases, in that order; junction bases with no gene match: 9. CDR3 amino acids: CASSPSGGSGYEQYF. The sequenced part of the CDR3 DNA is TGTGCCAGCAGCCCCTCGGGGGGGTCAGGCTACGAG.